A single T cell receptor beta chain is shown here with its context. The V segment lost 4 bases and the J segment 5 bases; nucleotides outside the gene matches: 10. The CDR3 runs 15 residues. Germline V gene data show CDR1 as SGDLS and CDR2 as YYNGEE. A second PCR of about 7 to 11 cycles used a sample-barcoded 5' primer and a J-beta primer mix. TCRdb ran MiXCR on the 5' RACE reads and lists one entry per CDR3 protein. The top ten hold around 25% of the sample, which has under 750,000 distinct CDR3 sequences, 40% to 55% seen once. This entry comes from a study of blood T cells in healthy people across ages. Study details: Using template switching, researchers captured about one barcoded beta molecule for each two T cells.

Sequences were obtained from blood. This clonotype was sampled from a man older than 75 in good health. V and J are TRBV9 and TRBJ1-1; 8 bases agree with TRBD1. CDR3 sequence reads: CASSTSGQGATEAFF. Here the CDR3 DNA reads TGTGCCAGCAGCACTTCTGGCCAGGGGGCGACTGAAGCTTTCTTT.